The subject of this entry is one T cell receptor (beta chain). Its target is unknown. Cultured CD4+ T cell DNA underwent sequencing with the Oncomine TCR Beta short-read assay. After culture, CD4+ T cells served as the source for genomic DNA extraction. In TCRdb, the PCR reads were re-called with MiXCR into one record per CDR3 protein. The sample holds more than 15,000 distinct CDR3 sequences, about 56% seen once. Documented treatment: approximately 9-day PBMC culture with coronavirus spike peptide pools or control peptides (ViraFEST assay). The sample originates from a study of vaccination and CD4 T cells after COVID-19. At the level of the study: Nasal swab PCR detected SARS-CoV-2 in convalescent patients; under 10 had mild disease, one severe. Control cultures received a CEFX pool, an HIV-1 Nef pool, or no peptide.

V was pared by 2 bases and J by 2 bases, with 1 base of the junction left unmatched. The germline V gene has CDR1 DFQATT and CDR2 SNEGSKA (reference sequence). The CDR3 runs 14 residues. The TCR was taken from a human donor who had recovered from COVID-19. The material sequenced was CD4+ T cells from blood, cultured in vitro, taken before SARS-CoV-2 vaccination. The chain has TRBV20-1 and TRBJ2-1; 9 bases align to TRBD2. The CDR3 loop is CSARKRGAYNEQFF. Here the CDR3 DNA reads TGCAGTGCTAGAAAGCGGGGGGCCTACAATGAGCAGTTCTTC.